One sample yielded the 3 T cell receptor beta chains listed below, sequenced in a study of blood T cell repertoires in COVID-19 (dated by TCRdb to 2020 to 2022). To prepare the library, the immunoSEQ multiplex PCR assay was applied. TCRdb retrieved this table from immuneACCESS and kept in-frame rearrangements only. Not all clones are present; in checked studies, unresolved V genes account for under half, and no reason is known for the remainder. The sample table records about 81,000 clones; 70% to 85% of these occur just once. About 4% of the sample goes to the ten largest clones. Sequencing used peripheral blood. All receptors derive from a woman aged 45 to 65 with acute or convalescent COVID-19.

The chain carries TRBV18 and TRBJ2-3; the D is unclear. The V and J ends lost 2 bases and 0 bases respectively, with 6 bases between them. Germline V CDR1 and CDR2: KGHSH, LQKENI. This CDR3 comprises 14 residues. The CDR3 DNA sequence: TGTGCCAGCTCACCAGCAACTAGCACAGATACGCAGTATTTT. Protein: CASSPATSTDTQYF.

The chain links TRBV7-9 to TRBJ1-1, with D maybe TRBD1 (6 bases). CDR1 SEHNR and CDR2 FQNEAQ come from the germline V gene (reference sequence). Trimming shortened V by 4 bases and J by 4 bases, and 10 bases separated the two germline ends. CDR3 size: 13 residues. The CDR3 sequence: CASSSGTLTEAFF. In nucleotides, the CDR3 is TGTGCCAGCAGCTCGGGGACACTCACTGAAGCTTTCTTT.

CDR3 sequence: CAYTPGYTF. CDR3 bases: TGTGCTTACACCCCGGGCTACACCTTC. The chain employs TRBV30 and TRBJ1-2; D gene unclear. This CDR3 has 9 amino acids. Germline CDR1 is GTSNPN and CDR2 is SVGIG (reference sequence).